Following are 11 T cell receptor beta chains from one sample sequenced in a study of T-cell memory formation after mild COVID-19. TCRdb re-called the 5' RACE reads with MiXCR, one entry per CDR3 protein. The sample consists of around 200,000 distinct CDR3 sequences, 25% to 35% of them appearing once. The specimen was PBMCs or a T cell subset sorted from them (not recorded which). The receptors derive from an adult woman who had mild COVID-19 (a few samples of this study predate the infection). Cell type and time point are not known.

The rearrangement uses TRBV29-1 and TRBJ2-5, with 7 positions matching TRBD2. CDR3 length: 12 residues. Germline V gene data show CDR1 as SQVTM and CDR2 as ANQGSEA. Trimming at V came to 4 bases and at J to 2 bases, leaving 1 base not matched to a gene. The CDR3 reads CSVGGGQETQYF. The CDR3 region has the DNA TGCAGCGTTGGGGGGGGGCAAGAGACCCAGTACTTC.

The chain combines TRBV15 with TRBJ1-2, with TRBD1 matching 8 bases. The germline V gene encodes CDR1 LNHNV and CDR2 YYDKDF (reference sequence). The CDR3 extends over 15 amino acids. The V and J ends lost 5 bases and 5 bases, in that order; junction bases with no gene match: 10. The CDR3 coding sequence is TGTGCCACCAGCCGACCACCGGGACAGGTTTATGGCTACACCTTC. Its translation is CATSRPPGQVYGYTF.

This clonotype showed up just once. The chain uses TRBV3-1 and TRBJ2-4; 9 bases line up with TRBD1. Losses at the gene ends were 3 bases for V and 3 bases for J; bases not matched to a gene: 9. In germline, CDR1 is LGHDT, CDR2 YNNKEL (reference sequence). The CDR3 contains 17 residues. The CDR3 nucleotides read TGTGCCAGCAGCCAGGAGGACAGGGGATATGACAAAAACATTCAGTACTTC. Translation gives CASSQEDRGYDKNIQYF.

This clonotype was counted a few times. The V gene is TRBV11-3, the J gene TRBJ1-5; a possible D gene is TRBD1 (5 bases). Trimming cost V 1 base and J 1 base, with 8 bases left between them. CDR3 length: 15 amino acids. Germline CDR1 reads SGHNT; CDR2 reads YENEEA. CDR3 residues: CASSLGRDSNQPQHF. The DNA of the CDR3 is TGTGCCAGCAGCTTAGGGAGGGACAGCAATCAGCCCCAGCATTTT.

This clonotype was seen many times. The chain links TRBV5-1 to TRBJ2-1, with 11 bases matching TRBD2. CDR1 and CDR2 from the germline V gene are SGHRS and YFSETQ. V lost 4 bases and J lost 4; bases outside the gene matches: 4. There are 15 residues in the CDR3. For the CDR3, the DNA is TGCGCCAGCAGCCTGACTAGCGGGACATACAATGAGCAGTTCTTC. Translated, it gives CASSLTSGTYNEQFF. Full variable domain (rest looked up from reference TRBV5-1 and TRBJ2-1): KAGVTQTPRYLIKTRGQQVTLSCSPISGHRSVSWYQQTPGQGLQFLFEYFSETQRNKGNFPGRFSGRQFSNSRSEMNVSTLELGDSALYLCASSLTSGTYNEQFFGPGTRLTVL.

This clonotype came up a few times. The V call is TRBV30, the J call TRBJ1-3; possibly TRBD1 for D (5 bases). The germline CDR1 and CDR2 sequences are GTSNPN and SVGIG (reference sequence). V lost 5 bases and J lost 4, with 15 bases in between. The CDR3 extends over 14 amino acids. As DNA, the CDR3 is TGTGCCTGGTCGGCAGGGTTCGGAGGAAACACCATATATTTT. Protein product: CAWSAGFGGNTIYF.

The rearrangement uses TRBV10-3 and TRBJ2-7; D is unresolved. CDR3 length equals 13 residues. Trimming cost V 2 bases and J 0 bases, with 5 bases left between them. Germline V gene lookup returns CDR1 ENHRY and CDR2 SYGVKD. The CDR3 sequence is CAISEPNSYEQYF. The CDR3 DNA sequence: TGTGCCATCAGTGAGCCTAACTCCTACGAGCAGTACTTC.

The genes are TRBV6-1 and TRBJ2-2; 10 bases are shared with TRBD2. This CDR3 comprises 15 residues. V was pared by 5 bases and J by 5 bases, with 5 bases of the junction left unmatched. The germline CDR1 and CDR2 sequences are MNHNS and SASEGT. CDR3 nucleotides: TGTGCCAGCAGTCCTCTAGCGGGGGAAACCGGGGAGCTGTTTTTT. Translation gives CASSPLAGETGELFF.

CDR3 DNA sequence: TGTGCCAGCAGCACAAGGGGGGTAAACATTCAGTACTTC. This sequence encodes CASSTRGVNIQYF. The chain has TRBV5-4 and TRBJ2-4; D possibly uses TRBD1 or TRBD2 (6 bases each). The V end lost 4 bases, the J end lost 6 bases, and 11 bases lay between the germline ends. Germline assignment: CDR1 SGHNT and CDR2 YYREEE (reference sequence). The CDR3 loop spans 13 amino acids.

This clonotype was counted between two and nine times. This chain links TRBV29-1 with TRBJ2-2; 9 positions match TRBD1. CDR1 is SQVTM and CDR2 is ANQGSEA in the germline V gene. Germline trimming cut 6 bases from V and 5 bases from J; bases unmatched to any gene: 10. The CDR3 is 15 residues long. The CDR3 here is CSVETGGSGTGELFF. CDR3 bases: TGCAGCGTGGAAACAGGGGGCTCGGGGACCGGGGAGCTGTTTTTT.

This clonotype was seen a few times. V gene TRBV5-4 combines with J gene TRBJ2-4; a weak D match, TRBD1 (5 bases). Per germline, CDR1 SGHNT and CDR2 YYREEE (reference sequence). This CDR3 has 14 amino acids. The V and J ends lost 1 base and 5 bases respectively, with 10 bases between them. The CDR3 here is CASSLPGFENIQYF. For the CDR3, the DNA is TGTGCCAGCAGCTTGCCAGGGTTCGAAAACATTCAGTACTTC.